This entry features one T cell receptor beta chain sequence. Its specific antigen is unknown. No base quality information exists; no much larger clone differs at one position. The data belong to a study of T cells after yellow fever vaccination (dated by TCRdb to about 2019). Study-level background: The SMART-Seq v4 Ultra Low Input RNA kit was used to prepare libraries from fractions with low cell numbers. Blood was collected at multiple timepoints before and after primary and secondary immunization, and bulk PBMC replicates and cell subsets were isolated. Two healthy male donors, one aged 18 to 30 and one aged 30 to 40 years, made up the cohort. To track T-cell clones before and after primary and booster YFV17D yellow fever vaccination, bulk TCR alpha and beta repertoires were sequenced longitudinally. The paper as a whole reports these results and caveats: Computational filtering was required because FACS-sorted repertoires could contain abundant contaminating clonotypes from the bulk population. Most clones expanded after primary vaccination were re-detected after the booster (around 96% of CD4 and approximately 88% of CD8), suggesting broad memory maintenance. A small fraction of clonotypes showed up in both the CD4 and CD8 compartments, probably as a result of convergent recombination. The study included only two donors, which limits how far the findings can be generalized. Compared with the primary T-cell response, the secondary T-cell response was faster but weaker, reaching its peak on day 5 rather than on day 15.

TCR cDNA was made using 5'RACE template switching, a step that added a universal primer site and unique molecular identifiers. cDNA synthesis was primed from both the TCR alpha and TCR beta constant segments. Libraries were amplified in two PCR steps, with sample barcodes and sequencing adapters added in the second step. Sequencing of libraries was done on Illumina HiSeq 2500 (2x100 bp) or NovaSeq (2x150 bp). Per the source publication's procedure: MIGEC handled demultiplexing of reads and collapsing into UMI consensus sequences, while MiXCR performed V(D)J alignment. Vaccine-responding clonotypes were identified with edgeR using replicate PBMC samples, with FDR below 0.01 and a log2 fold change above 5 up to day 15 being required. CD4 or CD8 identity was assigned to each bulk clonotype according to whether the clonotype was present at higher abundance in the sequenced CD4 repertoire or the sequenced CD8 repertoire. TCRdb handled the public reads itself, with Q25 trimming in fastp and clone calling in MiXCR, and kept productive beta chains. Rows merge per CDR3 protein into single entries with the most common DNA and genes. The V and J calls, along with clone size, are taken from TCRdb and not from the paper's own processing. For this sample the table gives roughly 500,000 distinct CDR3 sequences, of which roughly a fifth were detected only once. Roughly an eighth of the sample is taken by the ten largest.

This sample's treatment or condition label indicates: live attenuated yellow fever vaccine strain. At each blood-draw timepoint, two biological replicates of bulk PBMCs were obtained. PBMCs were isolated from peripheral blood using a standard Ficoll-Paque protocol. TriZol was used to extract RNA from bulk PBMCs, CD4 and CD8 fractions, and dextramer-positive and dextramer-negative fractions. A distance of 11 bases separates the germline ends of V and J, which lose 4 bases and 3 bases respectively. From a lookup of the germline V gene, CDR1 and CDR2 are SGHRS and YFSETQ. The CDR3, from cysteine to phenylalanine, totals 13 residues. The read is trimmed to its CDR3 DNA, 39 bases read in frame from base 1.

The chain uses TRBV5-1 and TRBJ2-7; possibly the D gene is TRBD2, per 6 matching bases. The sequencing used PBMCs, collected 15 days after the yellow fever booster vaccination. This sequence originates from a young man who received the YFV17D yellow fever vaccine. DNA sequence: TGCGCCAGCAGCGCCGGGGGTAACTACGAGCAGTACTTC. Its translation reads: CASSAGGNYEQYF.